The 26 T cell receptor beta chains below come from one sample, sequenced in a study of T cell responses to AZD1222 COVID-19 vaccine. Profiling relied on immunoSEQ multiplex PCR, and the TCRdb table lists in-frame clones only, not all of them. This repertoire shows nearly 90,000 clones, approximately 86% found once; its top ten account for about 9.3%. The sample consisted of peripheral blood, taken on day 0 of MenACWY control vaccination. The receptors were gathered from an adult in good health.

This rearrangement joins TRBV7-9 to TRBJ1-2, with a possible D match to TRBD1 (5 bases). The CDR3 length is 12 residues. Germline lookup yields CDR1 SEHNR and CDR2 FQNEAQ (reference sequence). V dropped 5 bases and J dropped 5 bases, with 9 bases sitting between them. The CDR3 here is CASSPRGYGYTF. The CDR3 bases are TGTGCCAGCAGCCCTAGGGGTTATGGCTACACCTTC.

The CDR3: CASSPQISGANVLTF. The CDR3 coding sequence is TGTGCCAGCAGTCCACAGATCTCTGGGGCCAACGTCCTGACTTTC. The chain joins TRBV28 to TRBJ2-6; D unclear. The length of the CDR3 is 15 residues. V lost 5 bases to trimming and J lost 0 bases, with 8 bases between them. The V gene's germline CDR1 is MDHEN and CDR2 SYDVKM.

This chain uses TRBV30 with TRBJ1-3; D remains ambiguous. The V and J ends lost 2 bases and 2 bases respectively, with 10 bases between them. CDR1 GTSNPN and CDR2 SVGIG come from the germline V gene (reference sequence). The CDR3 loop spans 14 amino acids. CDR3 loop: CAWSTGGTGNTIYF. CDR3 nucleotide sequence: TGTGCCTGGAGTACCGGTGGAACTGGAAACACCATATATTTT.

V usage is TRBV5-1 and J usage is TRBJ2-3; TRBD1 aligns across 8 bases. The CDR3 consists of 17 residues. V lost 0 bases and J lost 1; bases outside the gene matches: 7. Germline CDR1 SGHRS, CDR2 YFSETQ. CDR3 in amino acids: CASSLGIGQGGTDTQYF. Here the CDR3 DNA reads TGCGCCAGCAGCTTGGGAATCGGACAGGGCGGCACAGATACGCAGTATTTT.

This sequence joins TRBV19 and TRBJ2-7; either TRBD1 or TRBD2 may supply D (6 bases each). V lost 4 bases and J lost 3, with 19 bases in between. Germline-derived CDR1 and CDR2 are LNHDA and SQIVND (reference sequence). The CDR3 is 16 amino acids. The DNA of the CDR3 is TGTGCCAGTAGTAGAGACCCCGGGGGCACCCGCTACGAGCAGTACTTC. This gives the protein CASSRDPGGTRYEQYF.

The chain carries TRBV3-1 (or the pseudogene TRBV3-2) and TRBJ1-2; possible D gene TRBD1, 6 bases. Germline V gene lookup returns CDR1 LGHDT and CDR2 YNNKEL (reference sequence). V shed 3 bases and J shed 2 bases, with 22 bases lying between them. The CDR3 is made up of 18 amino acids. This CDR3 reads CASSHGGPAVELNYGYTF. The CDR3 nucleotides read TGTGCCAGCAGCCATGGGGGGCCCGCAGTCGAGCTAAACTATGGCTACACCTTC.

The CDR3 spells CASSDVSGNTIYF. In DNA form, the CDR3 reads TGTGCCAGTAGTGATGTCTCTGGAAACACCATATATTTT. The V call is TRBV19, the J call TRBJ1-3; D not resolved. V was clipped by 5 bases and J by 0 bases, with 5 bases between them. CDR3 length: 13 amino acids. Germline V gives CDR1 LNHDA, CDR2 SQIVND (reference sequence).

This chain uses TRBV2 with TRBJ1-2; 11 bases are a match to TRBD1. The CDR3 totals 16 residues. The J segment lost 5 bases and the V segment lost 2 bases, leaving 7 bases of the junction unmatched. In germline, CDR1 is SNHLY, CDR2 FYNNEI. The CDR3 DNA sequence: TGTGCCAGCAGTGAAATCGGACAGGGGGCACGGTATGGCTACACCTTC. It translates to CASSEIGQGARYGYTF.

J is TRBJ1-2 and V is TRBV30, with 10 bases aligning to TRBD1. The CDR3 length is 16 residues. Germline values: CDR1 GTSNPN, CDR2 SVGIG (reference sequence). With 4 bases clipped from V and 3 bases from J, the junction kept 11 bases outside the gene matches. CDR3: CAWIAGTGDAYYGYTF. For the CDR3, the DNA is TGTGCCTGGATCGCCGGGACAGGGGACGCTTACTATGGCTACACCTTC.

The rearrangement links TRBV7-9 to TRBJ1-2; D gene uncertain. V lost 4 bases to trimming and J lost 3 bases, with 15 bases between them. CDR1 is SEHNR, CDR2 FQNEAQ, per germline (reference sequence). CDR3 length: 15 amino acids. The chain's CDR3 is CASSSSLGKHYGYTF. The CDR3 DNA sequence: TGTGCCAGCAGCTCGTCACTAGGGAAGCACTATGGCTACACCTTC.

This rearrangement joins TRBV7-2 to TRBJ2-2, with D perhaps TRBD2 (5 bases). The V end was cut by 5 bases, the J end by 5 bases, with 12 bases between. This CDR3 contains 14 residues. The V gene's germline CDR1 is SGHTA and CDR2 FQGNSA. As DNA, the CDR3 is TGTGCCAGCAGCCCCTTGCCGGGGACCGGGGAGCTGTTTTTT. Protein: CASSPLPGTGELFF.

In this sample, this clone turned up once. The V and J genes are TRBV19 and TRBJ2-1; D may be TRBD1 (6 bases). This CDR3 has 15 residues. V was shortened by 3 bases and J by 6 bases, with 15 bases between the two germline ends. The germline CDR1 and CDR2 sequences are LNHDA and SQIVND (reference sequence). DNA for the CDR3: TGTGCCAGTAGTATGGAACAGGGAATGGTCAATGAGCAGTTCTTC. Amino acids: CASSMEQGMVNEQFF.

With regard to this clone: One end of the junction is discordant with germline, which a read error may explain. The chain recombines TRBV11-2 with TRBJ1-1; the D is unclear. The CDR3 covers 13 residues. The V gene's germline CDR1 is SGHAT and CDR2 FQNNGV. CDR3 residues: CVSSLDPNTEAFF. The CDR3 bases are TGTGTCAGCAGCTTAGACCCGAACACTGAAGCTTTCTTT.

This sequence joins TRBV4-1 and TRBJ2-5; D remains unclear. The length of the CDR3 is 14 residues. V was shortened by 3 bases and J by 3 bases, with 11 bases between the two germline ends. Germline loops: CDR1 MGHRA, CDR2 YSYEKL. In DNA, the CDR3 is TGCGCCAGCAGCCACGCCGACTGGGAAGAGACCCAGTACTTC. Translated, it gives CASSHADWEETQYF.

This chain connects TRBV19 to TRBJ1-2; D not certain. Germline V gene sequence: CDR1 LNHDA, CDR2 SQIVND (reference sequence). V gave up 3 bases and J gave up 5 bases, with 16 bases separating them. This CDR3 is 15 amino acids long. The CDR3: CASSIRGATVYGYTF. CDR3 DNA sequence: TGTGCCAGTAGTATCCGCGGAGCGACCGTTTATGGCTACACCTTC.

The chain has TRBV5-1 and TRBJ2-7, with TRBD1 identical over 8 bases. CDR1 and CDR2 from the germline V gene are SGHRS and YFSETQ. The length of the CDR3 is 15 residues. V trimming: 2 bases; J trimming: 3 bases; junction bases outside the gene matches: 7. The CDR3 loop is CASSFISGTGYEQYF. In nucleotides, the CDR3 is TGCGCCAGCAGCTTCATTTCCGGGACAGGCTACGAGCAGTACTTC.

This sequence joins TRBV30 and TRBJ1-6; weak D call: TRBD1 (5 bases). CDR1 and CDR2 from the germline V gene are GTSNPN and SVGIG (reference sequence). The V and J ends lost 3 bases and 4 bases respectively, with 19 bases between them. The CDR3 runs 17 residues. The CDR3 DNA follows: TGTGCCTGGAGGAAGGGGCCGATCGAGATGTATAATTCACCCCTCCACTTT. It is translated as CAWRKGPIEMYNSPLHF.

This clone was detected only once. The chain uses TRBV2 and TRBJ1-2, with TRBD1 matching over 12 bases. This CDR3 comprises 13 residues. With V trimmed by 6 bases and J by 6 bases, 2 bases remained unmatched. Germline V lookup: CDR1 SNHLY, CDR2 FYNNEI. In nucleotides, the CDR3 is TGTGCCAGCAGGGGACAGGGGGCGCATGGCTACACCTTC. Translated: CASRGQGAHGYTF.

The CDR3 DNA reads TGTGCCAGCAGCGTAGGCATAAACTCTGGGGCCAACGTCCTGACTTTC. Amino acid sequence: CASSVGINSGANVLTF. V usage is TRBV9 and J usage is TRBJ2-6, with no clear D. CDR1 SGDLS and CDR2 YYNGEE come from the germline V gene. The CDR3 runs 16 residues. V lost 0 bases to trimming and J lost 0 bases, with 7 bases between them.

The chain is built from TRBV19 and TRBJ1-3; D is unresolved. The CDR3 has 13 amino acids. The V and J ends lost 1 base and 2 bases respectively, with 3 bases between them. Germline V CDR1 and CDR2: LNHDA, SQIVND (reference sequence). Written as DNA, the CDR3 is TGTGCCAGTAGTATAGTAGCTGGAAACACCATATATTTT. Translation gives CASSIVAGNTIYF.

The rearrangement links TRBV7-9 to TRBJ2-5; 9 bases align to TRBD1. V gave up 5 bases and J gave up 5 bases; unmatched junction bases: 9. This CDR3 is built from 15 residues. Germline V gene lookup returns CDR1 SEHNR and CDR2 FQNEAQ (reference sequence). This CDR3 is CASSGRDRVFETQYF. The CDR3 region has the DNA TGTGCCAGCAGCGGAAGGGACAGGGTTTTCGAGACCCAGTACTTC.

This clone came up a few times. The rearrangement uses TRBV4-1 and TRBJ1-2, with a weak D call TRBD1 (5 bases). The germline V gene has CDR1 MGHRA and CDR2 YSYEKL. This CDR3 comprises 15 residues. The V gene lost 4 bases and the J gene lost 3 bases, with 15 bases spanning the gap. The CDR3 DNA follows: TGCGCCAGCAGCCCGGGGGGAGGGATGGACTATGGCTACACCTTC. Translation gives CASSPGGGMDYGYTF.

The chain has TRBV5-1 and TRBJ2-5; tentatively, D is TRBD1 (6 bases). Trimming shortened V by 4 bases and J by 5 bases, and 18 bases separated the two germline ends. CDR1 and CDR2 (germline): SGHRS, YFSETQ. This CDR3 comprises 15 residues. The CDR3: CASSPGHTGGETQYF. CDR3 bases: TGCGCCAGCAGCCCGGGACACACTGGCGGGGAGACCCAGTACTTC.

CDR3: CASSQPGQKSSYEQYF. For the CDR3, the DNA is TGTGCCAGCAGCCAACCGGGACAGAAATCCTCCTACGAGCAGTACTTC. The chain combines TRBV4-2 with TRBJ2-7; 7 bases are shared with TRBD1. V lost 2 bases, J lost 0 bases, and 7 bases stayed unmatched. This CDR3 has 16 residues. Germline assignment: CDR1 LGHNA and CDR2 YNFKEQ.

CDR3 sequence reads: CASSLMGENQPQHF. The CDR3 DNA reads as TGCGCCAGCAGCTTGATGGGGGAGAATCAGCCCCAGCATTTT. The chain has TRBV5-1 and TRBJ1-5; perhaps TRBD1 as D (5 bases). Germline CDR1 is SGHRS and CDR2 is YFSETQ. This CDR3 has 14 residues. V shed 1 base and J shed 4 bases, with 9 bases lying between them.

The chain joins TRBV10-2 to TRBJ2-1; TRBD1 might be the D (7 bases). The V gene lost 6 bases and the J gene lost 5 bases, with 14 bases spanning the gap. CDR1 is WSHSY and CDR2 is SAAADI in the germline V gene. This CDR3 contains 14 residues. CDR3 region: CASRKGGTDNEQFF. Here the CDR3 DNA reads TGCGCCAGCAGGAAGGGCGGGACAGACAATGAGCAGTTCTTC.